These T cell receptor beta chains were read from a single sample in a study of cytomegalovirus exposure and HLA in healthy donors. The data were produced by immunoSEQ multiplex PCR, yet TCRdb's version contains in-frame clones alone and is incomplete. This sample has approximately 190,000 clones, with about four fifths found just once. Sample: PBMCs. The receptors here all came from a woman aged 45-60 years in good health and CMV-seropositive. CDR3s include the opening cysteine and the closing phenylalanine or tryptophan. A D gene is named only where the DNA matches it firmly. For some rows the clone size is stated as once, few or many, or as a class when expanded; others skip it.

J: TRBJ2-5; V: TRBV15; D: NA; length: 13; size: NA; CDR3: CATSRGGQETQYF; DNA: TGTGCCACCAGCAGAGGGGGGCAGGAGACCCAGTACTTC
J: TRBJ2-7; V: TRBV19; D: NA; length: 16; size: NA; CDR3: CASSPPRAGLGYEQYF; DNA: TGTGCCAGTAGCCCCCCTAGGGCAGGGTTAGGCTACGAGCAGTACTTC
J: TRBJ1-5; V: TRBV6-5; D: TRBD1; length: 14; size: NA; CDR3: CASSGTGGGQPQHF; DNA: TGTGCCAGCAGTGGTACAGGGGGCGGTCAGCCCCAGCATTTT
J: TRBJ2-1; V: TRBV15; D: TRBD1; length: 15; size: NA; CDR3: CATSRDRGRNAGQFF; DNA: TGTGCCACCAGCAGAGACAGGGGGCGGAATGCCGGGCAGTTCTTC
J: TRBJ2-3; V: TRBV4-1; D: NA; length: 16; size: NA; CDR3: CASSQVSPGNTDTQYF; DNA: TGTGCCAGCAGCCAAGTTTCGCCAGGTAACACAGATACGCAGTATTTT
J: TRBJ1-5; V: TRBV7-6; D: NA; length: 13; size: NA; CDR3: CASSLSGNQPQHF; DNA: TGTGCCAGCAGCTTATCGGGGAATCAGCCCCAGCATTTT
J: TRBJ2-7; V: TRBV6-5; D: NA; length: 11; size: NA; CDR3: CASGQNYEQYF; DNA: TGTGCCAGCGGACAGAACTACGAGCAGTACTTC
J: TRBJ2-1; V: TRBV5-4; D: TRBD2; length: 13; size: once; CDR3: CANGLAGEYEQFF; DNA: TGTGCCAACGGACTAGCGGGGGAATACGAGCAGTTCTTC
J: TRBJ2-2; V: TRBV9; D: TRBD2; length: 14; size: once; CDR3: CASSQRGGSGELFF; DNA: TGTGCCAGCAGTCAGCGGGGGGGCTCCGGGGAGCTGTTTTTT
J: TRBJ1-6; V: TRBV7-3; D: NA; length: 16; size: NA; CDR3: CASSLNPGGGSSPLHF; DNA: TGTGCCAGCAGCTTAAATCCGGGCGGGGGAAGTTCACCCCTCCACTTT
J: TRBJ2-7; V: TRBV7-8; D: NA; length: 14; size: NA; CDR3: CASSLGFLGDEQYF; DNA: TGTGCCAGCAGCTTAGGCTTCCTCGGGGACGAGCAGTACTTC
J: TRBJ1-5; V: TRBV29-1; D: TRBD1; length: 14; size: NA; CDR3: CSVLTGASNQPQHF; DNA: TGCAGCGTCCTGACAGGGGCTAGCAATCAGCCCCAGCATTTT
J: TRBJ2-3; V: TRBV19; D: TRBD1; length: 18; size: NA; CDR3: CASSIDLPGQAYTDTQYF; DNA: TGTGCCAGTAGTATAGATCTCCCGGGACAGGCCTACACAGATACGCAGTATTTT
J: TRBJ1-2; V: TRBV19; D: NA; length: 14; size: NA; CDR3: CASRPGRGDYGYTF; DNA: TGTGCCAGTAGGCCGGGCAGGGGCGACTATGGCTACACCTTC
J: TRBJ2-7; V: TRBV30; D: TRBD1; length: 13; size: NA; CDR3: CAWRPQGADEQYF; DNA: TGTGCCTGGCGTCCACAGGGGGCGGACGAGCAGTACTTC
J: TRBJ1-5; V: TRBV7-2; D: NA; length: 14; size: NA; CDR3: CASSLGHAGEPQHF; DNA: TGTGCCAGCAGCTTAGGGCACGCAGGGGAGCCCCAGCATTTT
J: TRBJ2-1; V: TRBV4-1; D: NA; length: 14; size: NA; CDR3: CASSQEQGYNEQFF; DNA: TGCGCCAGCAGCCAAGAGCAGGGCTACAATGAGCAGTTCTTC
J: TRBJ1-4; V: TRBV20-1; D: NA; length: 11; size: NA; CDR3: CSARGGAKLFF; DNA: TGCAGTGCTAGGGGAGGAGCCAAACTGTTTTTT